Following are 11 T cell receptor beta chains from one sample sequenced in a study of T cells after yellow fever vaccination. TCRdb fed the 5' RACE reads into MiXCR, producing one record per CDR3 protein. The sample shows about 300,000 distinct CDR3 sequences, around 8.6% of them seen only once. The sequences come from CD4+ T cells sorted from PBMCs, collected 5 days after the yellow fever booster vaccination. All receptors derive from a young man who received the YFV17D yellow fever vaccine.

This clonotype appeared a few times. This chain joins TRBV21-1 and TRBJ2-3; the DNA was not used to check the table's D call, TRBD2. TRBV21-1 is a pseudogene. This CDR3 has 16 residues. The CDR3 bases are TGTGCCAGCAGCAAAGCGCGAGGGCGACTGCAACGAACGCAGTATTTT. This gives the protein CASSKARGRLQRTQYF.

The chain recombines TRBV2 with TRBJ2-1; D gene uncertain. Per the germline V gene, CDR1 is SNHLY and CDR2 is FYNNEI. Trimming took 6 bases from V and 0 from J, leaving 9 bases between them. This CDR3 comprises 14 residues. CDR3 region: CASRALSSYNEQFF. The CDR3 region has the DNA TGTGCCAGCAGGGCACTGAGCTCCTACAATGAGCAGTTCTTC.

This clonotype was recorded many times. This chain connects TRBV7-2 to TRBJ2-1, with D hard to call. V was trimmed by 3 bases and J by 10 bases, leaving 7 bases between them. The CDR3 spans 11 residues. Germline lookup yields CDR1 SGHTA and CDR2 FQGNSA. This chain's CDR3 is CASSFLYEQFF. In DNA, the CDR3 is TGTGCCAGCAGCTTTCTGTACGAGCAGTTCTTC.

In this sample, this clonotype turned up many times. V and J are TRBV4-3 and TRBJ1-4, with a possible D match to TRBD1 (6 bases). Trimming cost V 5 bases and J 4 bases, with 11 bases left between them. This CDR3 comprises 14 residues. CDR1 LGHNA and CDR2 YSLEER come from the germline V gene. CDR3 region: CASSGGVYNEKLFF. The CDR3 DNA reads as TGCGCCAGCAGCGGGGGCGTTTATAATGAAAAACTGTTTTTT.

In DNA, the CDR3 is TGTGCCAGCAGCTTAACGCAACAGGATGAAGCTTTCTTT. Translated: CASSLTQQDEAFF. The V gene is TRBV7-3, the J gene TRBJ1-1; possibly TRBD1 for D (5 bases). The CDR3 has 13 residues. In germline, CDR1 is SGHTA, CDR2 FQGTGA. Trimming took off 0 bases at V and 7 bases at J, with 9 bases between the two ends.

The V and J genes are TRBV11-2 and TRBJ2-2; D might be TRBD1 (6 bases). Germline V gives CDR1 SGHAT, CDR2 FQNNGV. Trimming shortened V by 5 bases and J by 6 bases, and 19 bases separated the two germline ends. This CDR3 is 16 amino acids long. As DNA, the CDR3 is TGTGCCAGCAGCCCCCTAGTCCAGGGGATCTCCGGGGAGCTGTTTTTT. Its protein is CASSPLVQGISGELFF. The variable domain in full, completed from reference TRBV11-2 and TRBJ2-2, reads EAGVAQSPRYKIIEKRQSVAFWCNPISGHATLYWYQQILGQGPKLLIQFQNNGVVDDSQLPKDRFSAERLKGVDSTLKIQPAKLEDSAVYLCASSPLVQGISGELFFGEGSRLTVL.

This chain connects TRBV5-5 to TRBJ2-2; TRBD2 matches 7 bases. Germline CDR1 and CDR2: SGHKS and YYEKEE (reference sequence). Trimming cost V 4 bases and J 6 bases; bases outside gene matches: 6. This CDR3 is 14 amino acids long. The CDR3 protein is CASSPSAGAGELFF. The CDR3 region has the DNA TGTGCCAGCAGCCCCTCGGCGGGGGCCGGGGAGCTGTTTTTT.

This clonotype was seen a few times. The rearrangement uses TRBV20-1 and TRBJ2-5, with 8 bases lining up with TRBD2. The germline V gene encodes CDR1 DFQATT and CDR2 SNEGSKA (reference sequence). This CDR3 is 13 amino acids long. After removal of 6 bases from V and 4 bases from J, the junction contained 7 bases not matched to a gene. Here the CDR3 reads CSAIRLARETQYF. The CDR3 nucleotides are TGCAGTGCGATACGACTAGCGCGAGAGACCCAGTACTTC.

CDR3 region: CASSLQEFNYGYTF. In DNA form, the CDR3 reads TGCGCCAGCAGCTTACAGGAGTTCAACTATGGCTACACCTTC. J is TRBJ1-2 and V is TRBV5-1; the D gene is possibly TRBD1 (5 bases). This CDR3 spans 14 amino acids. The V and J ends lost 2 bases and 2 bases respectively, with 10 bases between them. Germline assignment: CDR1 SGHRS and CDR2 YFSETQ.

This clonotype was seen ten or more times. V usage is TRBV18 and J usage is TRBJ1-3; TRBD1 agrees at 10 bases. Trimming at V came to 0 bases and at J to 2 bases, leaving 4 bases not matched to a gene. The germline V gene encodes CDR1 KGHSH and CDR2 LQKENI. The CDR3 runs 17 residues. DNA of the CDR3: TGTGCCAGCTCACCACCCGGGACAGGGGCTCCTGGAAACACCATATATTTT. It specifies CASSPPGTGAPGNTIYF.

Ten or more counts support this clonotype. In DNA form, the CDR3 reads TGTGCCAGCAGCTTTCCAGGAGGCTTCGCCTCCCCCTACAATGAGCAGTTCTTC. It codes for CASSFPGGFASPYNEQFF. This sequence joins TRBV5-6 and TRBJ2-1; D is possibly TRBD2 (5 bases). Trimming stripped 2 bases from V and 2 bases from J, with 20 bases between. The germline V gene encodes CDR1 SGHDT and CDR2 YYEEEE. This CDR3 is 18 amino acids long.